The 26 T cell receptor beta chains presented below share a single source sample, sequenced in a study of blood T cell repertoires in COVID-19. The assay was immunoSEQ multiplex PCR, and TCRdb's table has in-frame clones only and misses some. The profile shows a few hundred thousand clones, about 81% of them singletons. The sequenced sample consisted of PBMCs or T cells enriched from blood (not recorded which). These receptors all stem from a man aged 35-49 years who had recovered from COVID-19.

The J gene is TRBJ2-2, the V gene TRBV7-9, with 7 bases lining up with TRBD1. This CDR3 has 15 residues. J was trimmed by 4 bases and V by 4 bases; bases with no gene match: 6. Germline V gene data show CDR1 as SEHNR and CDR2 as FQNEAQ (reference sequence). In DNA form, the CDR3 reads TGTGCCAGCAGCTCTCCAGGGGGTCTCACCGGGGAGCTGTTTTTT. This codes for CASSSPGGLTGELFF.

The chain uses TRBV2 and TRBJ2-7; a possible D gene is TRBD2 (5 bases). This CDR3 has 12 residues. Trimming removed 6 bases from V and 6 bases from J, with 12 bases in between. Per the germline V gene, CDR1 is SNHLY and CDR2 is FYNNEI. Written as DNA, the CDR3 is TGTGCCAGCAGAGGTGGACTCCGCGAGCAGTACTTC. Translation gives CASRGGLREQYF.

With respect to this clone: One end of the junction varies from germline; a read error may be responsible. This chain links TRBV19 with TRBJ1-5, with no clear D. CDR3 length equals 15 residues. Germline V gene lookup returns CDR1 LNHDA and CDR2 SQIVND (reference sequence). The CDR3 is CASSRVSASSQAQHF. The CDR3, as DNA: TGTGCCAGTAGTCGAGTTTCGGCCTCTTCTCAGGCCCAGCATTTT. The full variable domain, its missing parts supplied by reference TRBV19 and TRBJ1-5, is DGGITQSPKYLFRKEGQNVTLSCEQNLNHDAMYWYRQDPGQGLRLIYYSQIVNDFQKGDIAEGYSVSREKKESFPLTVTSAQKNPTAFYLCASSRVSASSQAQHFGDGTRLSIL.

This clone has just a few counts. The chain links TRBV7-9 to TRBJ2-1; D may be TRBD2 (5 bases). This CDR3 contains 14 residues. Trimming shortened V by 5 bases and J by 10 bases, and 18 bases separated the two germline ends. The germline CDR1 and CDR2 sequences are SEHNR and FQNEAQ (reference sequence). The chain's CDR3 is CASSLIAGQGEQFF. The CDR3 bases are TGTGCCAGCAGCCTTATCGCGGGCCAAGGGGAGCAGTTCTTC.

V and J are TRBV7-8 and TRBJ1-4; D is ambiguous. The CDR3 runs to 14 residues. Germline CDR1 is SGHVS and CDR2 is FQNEAQ. Trimming pared 5 bases from V and 4 bases from J, leaving 11 bases between. The CDR3 is CASSPTGINEKLFF. The CDR3 DNA follows: TGTGCCAGCAGCCCCACGGGGATTAATGAAAAACTGTTTTTT.

The genes are TRBV9 and TRBJ1-2; D uncertain. V lost 3 bases and J lost 1, with 7 bases in between. Germline assignment: CDR1 SGDLS and CDR2 YYNGEE. CDR3 length: 13 residues. This CDR3 reads CASSAEINYGYTF. The CDR3 DNA follows: TGTGCCAGCAGCGCCGAGATTAACTATGGCTACACCTTC.

The table lists this clone with a count of one. V gene TRBV19 combines with J gene TRBJ1-1; no clear D gene. The CDR3 is 14 residues long. From germline, CDR1 is LNHDA and CDR2 SQIVND (reference sequence). With 4 bases removed from V and 4 bases from J, the gap between germline ends came to 13 bases. The CDR3 DNA reads TGTGCCAGTAGTACACAGACTAAGGCCACTGAAGCTTTCTTT. Translating it yields CASSTQTKATEAFF.

V usage is TRBV30 and J usage is TRBJ2-1, with D unresolved. The CDR3 is 11 residues long. Germline assignment: CDR1 GTSNPN and CDR2 SVGIG (reference sequence). The V and J ends lost 2 bases and 14 bases respectively, with 13 bases between them. The CDR3 nucleotides are TGTGCCTGGAGTTCCCGGGTTACGGAGTTCTTC. Protein product: CAWSSRVTEFF.

The chain recombines TRBV7-6 with TRBJ2-7; 10 bases are a match to TRBD2. The CDR3 length is 15 residues. The ends lost 5 bases at V and 0 bases at J; junction bases unmatched: 4. Germline V lookup: CDR1 SGHVS, CDR2 FNYEAQ. The CDR3 region is CASSQAGGNSYEQYF. CDR3 in DNA: TGTGCCAGCAGCCAAGCGGGAGGGAACTCCTACGAGCAGTACTTC.

The chain couples TRBV24-1 to TRBJ2-2, with TRBD2 matching over 10 bases. After removal of 0 bases from V and 6 bases from J, the junction contained 9 bases not matched to a gene. Germline assignment: CDR1 KGHDR and CDR2 SFDVKD. The CDR3 length is 18 residues. The CDR3 DNA reads as TGTGCCACCAGTGATTTGCCCGTCGGGACTAGCGCTCCCGGGGAGCTGTTTTTT. It translates to CATSDLPVGTSAPGELFF.

This chain uses TRBV9 with TRBJ2-3; TRBD1 might be the D (5 bases). CDR1 and CDR2 (germline): SGDLS, YYNGEE. The CDR3 sequence is 14 residues long. The V gene lost 4 bases and the J gene lost 8 bases, with 17 bases spanning the gap. The CDR3 protein is CASSPRADRGTQYF. In DNA, the CDR3 is TGTGCCAGCAGCCCCCGGGCCGATAGGGGTACGCAGTATTTT.

The V and J genes are TRBV2 and TRBJ1-2; 8 bases fit TRBD1. The germline CDR1 and CDR2 sequences are SNHLY and FYNNEI. V lost 7 bases to trimming and J lost 8 bases; unmatched junction nucleotides: 6. The CDR3 totals 12 residues. The CDR3 DNA is TGTGCCAGCAACCAGGACAGGGAGGGCTACACCTTC. The encoded protein is CASNQDREGYTF.

The V call is TRBV30, the J call TRBJ1-3, with a weak D call TRBD1 (5 bases). Trimming left V 5 bases short and J 0 bases short, with 8 bases between. In germline, CDR1 is GTSNPN, CDR2 SVGIG (reference sequence). The CDR3 is 13 residues long. In DNA form, the CDR3 reads TGTGCCTGGTTGGGGGGCTCTGGAAACACCATATATTTT. It is translated as CAWLGGSGNTIYF.

The chain links TRBV30 to TRBJ1-5; D is uncertain. The germline V gene has CDR1 GTSNPN and CDR2 SVGIG (reference sequence). The CDR3 spans 13 residues. V was clipped by 0 bases and J by 0 bases, with 3 bases between them. The CDR3 spells CAWSVLSNQPQHF. As DNA, the CDR3 is TGTGCCTGGAGTGTACTTAGCAATCAGCCCCAGCATTTT.

V gene TRBV5-4 combines with J gene TRBJ1-5; D is possibly TRBD1 (5 bases). CDR1 is SGHNT and CDR2 is YYREEE in the germline V gene (reference sequence). The V and J ends lost 4 bases and 4 bases respectively, with 21 bases between them. CDR3 size: 17 residues. CDR3 coding DNA: TGTGCCAGCAGCCTGGCTGGTGGGGCGGATACTAATCAGCCCCAGCATTTT. It codes for CASSLAGGADTNQPQHF. The full variable domain, its missing parts supplied by reference TRBV5-4 and TRBJ1-5, is ETGVTQSPTHLIKTRGQQVTLRCSSQSGHNTVSWYQQALGQGPQFIFQYYREEENGRGNFPPRFSGLQFPNYSSELNVNALELDDSALYLCASSLAGGADTNQPQHFGDGTRLSIL.

V gene TRBV12-5 combines with J gene TRBJ1-1; 7 nucleotides agree with TRBD1. In germline, CDR1 is LGHNT, CDR2 FRNRAP. The ends lost 5 bases at V and 3 bases at J; junction bases unmatched: 3. This CDR3 region has 13 residues. The CDR3 coding sequence is TGTGCTAGTGGTCGACAGGGCTACACTGAAGCTTTCTTT. This encodes CASGRQGYTEAFF.

This sequence joins TRBV15 and TRBJ1-1, with a tentative D call TRBD1 (5 bases). Germline V gene sequence: CDR1 LNHNV, CDR2 YYDKDF (reference sequence). Trimming stripped 3 bases from V and 9 bases from J, with 17 bases between. This CDR3 comprises 14 residues. The CDR3 spells CATSRKFDSSQAFF. The CDR3, as DNA: TGTGCCACCAGCAGGAAATTTGACAGCTCTCAAGCTTTCTTT.

The V and J genes are TRBV28 and TRBJ1-5, with TRBD1 matching 7 bases. Trimming cost V 5 bases and J 3 bases; bases outside gene matches: 10. CDR1 and CDR2 from the germline V gene are MDHEN and SYDVKM. The CDR3 runs 16 residues. CDR3 coding DNA: TGTGCCAGCAGTCAACCCCGGGGACAGAACAATCAGCCCCAGCATTTT. Translated, it gives CASSQPRGQNNQPQHF.

The V gene is TRBV5-6, the J gene TRBJ1-2; TRBD1 is a possible D gene (5 bases). V was cut by 6 bases and J by 3 bases, with 9 bases left in between. The CDR3 extends over 12 amino acids. Germline V gives CDR1 SGHDT, CDR2 YYEEEE. Here the CDR3 reads CASTGLHYGYTF. CDR3 sequence (DNA): TGTGCCAGCACGGGACTGCACTATGGCTACACCTTC.

The V call is TRBV2, the J call TRBJ2-1, with D perhaps TRBD2 (5 bases). The CDR3 loop spans 15 amino acids. The V and J ends lost 3 bases and 2 bases respectively, with 11 bases between them. Germline lookup yields CDR1 SNHLY and CDR2 FYNNEI. In DNA form, the CDR3 reads TGTGCCAGCAGTGACAGGCGGGCCGCCTACAATGAGCAGTTCTTC. Amino acids: CASSDRRAAYNEQFF. Full variable domain (remainder filled in from reference TRBV2 and TRBJ2-1): EPEVTQTPSHQVTQMGQEVILRCVPISNHLYFYWYRQILGQKVEFLVSFYNNEISEKSEIFDDQFSVERPDGSNFTLKIRSTKLEDSAMYFCASSDRRAAYNEQFFGPGTRLTVL.

The chain is built from TRBV5-6 and TRBJ1-1; unclear D gene. Germline V lookup: CDR1 SGHDT, CDR2 YYEEEE. CDR3 size: 14 residues. V was clipped by 6 bases and J by 3 bases, with 15 bases between them. The CDR3 protein is CASNPQEEDTEAFF. Here the CDR3 DNA reads TGTGCCAGCAACCCCCAGGAGGAGGACACTGAAGCTTTCTTT.

The chain uses TRBV5-5 and TRBJ2-6; 10 bases match TRBD2. This CDR3 region has 16 residues. Germline trimming cut 2 bases from V and 4 bases from J; bases unmatched to any gene: 3. Germline values: CDR1 SGHKS, CDR2 YYEKEE (reference sequence). The CDR3 sequence is CASSLAGGPGANVLTF. In DNA, the CDR3 is TGTGCCAGCAGCTTAGCGGGAGGGCCCGGGGCCAACGTCCTGACTTTC.

This clone was counted once. The chain recombines TRBV18 with TRBJ1-6; maybe TRBD1 (6 bases). The CDR3 contains 14 residues. Germline CDR1 is KGHSH and CDR2 is LQKENI. Trimming removed 4 bases from V and 8 bases from J, with 12 bases in between. For the CDR3, the DNA is TGTGCCAGCTCACAGGGACAACGTGATTCACCCCTCCACTTT. Amino acid sequence: CASSQGQRDSPLHF.

V and J are TRBV6-1 and TRBJ2-7; tentative D call: TRBD1 (6 bases). CDR1 is MNHNS and CDR2 is SASEGT in the germline V gene. Trimming shortened V by 2 bases and J by 0 bases, and 17 bases separated the two germline ends. The CDR3 consists of 17 residues. CDR3 residues: CASSEFPGTPNSYEQYF. The CDR3 DNA sequence: TGTGCCAGCAGTGAATTTCCAGGGACACCGAACTCCTACGAGCAGTACTTC.

This clone was found a few times. This chain joins TRBV7-9 and TRBJ2-7; 10 nucleotides line up with TRBD2. Unmatched junction bases numbered 9, after V lost 5 bases and J lost 5 bases. From germline, CDR1 is SEHNR and CDR2 FQNEAQ (reference sequence). The CDR3 consists of 15 residues. The DNA of the CDR3 is TGTGCCAGCAGCCCTTCTAGCGGGGGTCGGAACGAGCAGTACTTC. Encoded protein: CASSPSSGGRNEQYF.

The chain uses TRBV2 and TRBJ1-1; no clear D. Germline V gene sequence: CDR1 SNHLY, CDR2 FYNNEI. The CDR3 runs to 12 residues. Trimming took off 7 bases at V and 10 bases at J, with 16 bases between the two ends. As DNA, the CDR3 is TGTGCCAGCAACCCATCGGCGGGTAGAGCTTTCTTT. As protein: CASNPSAGRAFF.